This TCR beta chain is from a study of shared clonotypes between healthy human individuals. Regarding the study as a whole: Naive subsets generally exceeded memory subsets in estimated richness. Represented diversity, genetic and exposure-history alike, was limited by few donors.

As to this clone: The antigen is undetermined.

The germline CDR1 and CDR2 sequences are GTSNPN and SVGIG (reference sequence). Trimming took 5 bases from V and 4 from J; bases not matched to a gene: 8. The CDR3 loop spans 15 amino acids. The donors were all Caucasian adults (living in Nashville, Tennessee). Deep level was the assay's run setting. Libraries were prepared by immunoSEQ multiplex PCR; TCRdb keeps only in-frame clonotypes and omits some of them. The sample lists approximately 2.1 million clones; 80% to 95% were seen once. The V gene is TRBV30, the J gene TRBJ1-4, with TRBD1 matching over 9 bases. Sequencing was carried out using naive CD4+ T cells from PBMCs. The subset denotes: CD45RA+ positively selected. This clonotype originated in a man between 18 and 29 years old in good health. Some clones in this sample may be carry-over from other donors' samples. CDR3 protein: CAWGRGQGNNEKLFF. The CDR3 DNA reads as TGTGCCTGGGGAAGGGGACAGGGCAATAATGAAAAACTGTTTTTT.